The clone carrying this TCR beta chain appeared many times. Its antigen is undetermined. This sample was taken from a study of T cells in Graves' hyperthyroidism and ophthalmopathy. Findings and caveats of the study: Onset of ophthalmopathy came a median approximately 6 months after the model predicted it.

Stable hyperthyroidism: no ophthalmopathy progression over 18 months of follow-up. Amplified regions were TCR beta CDR3 sequences from RNA transcripts. Carried out on the TCR CDR3, a first-round RT-PCR used the HTBI primer set. MiXCR was run by TCRdb on the multiplex PCR reads, yielding one entry per CDR3 protein. The sample lists around 420,000 distinct CDR3 sequences, approximately 13% occurring once. The germline V gene encodes CDR1 MNHEY and CDR2 SVGEGT. CDR3 length: 12 amino acids. With 2 bases removed from V and 8 bases from J, the gap between germline ends came to 7 bases. Specimen: blood. The clonotype was recovered from a woman aged 18-35 years with Graves' hyperthyroidism. V and J are TRBV6-2 or TRBV6-3 and TRBJ2-1, with D possibly being TRBD1 (6 bases). The CDR3 nucleotides are TGTGCCAGCAGTTACGGGGGCTATGAGCAGTTCTTC. It specifies CASSYGGYEQFF.